A single sample is the source of the 5 T cell receptor beta chains below, sequenced in a study of blood T cell repertoires in COVID-19. The method was immunoSEQ multiplex PCR; TCRdb's version includes in-frame clones alone and lacks a portion of them. The sample yields over 110,000 clones, under 90% seen once. Material: PBMCs or T cells enriched from blood (not recorded which). Every receptor here comes from a man aged 45-60 years in a cohort exposed to, infected with or recovered from COVID-19 (not recorded which).

The chain has TRBV6-5 and TRBJ2-1, with unresolved D. With 2 bases removed from V and 5 bases from J, the gap between germline ends came to 13 bases. The CDR3 sequence is 15 residues long. Germline lookup yields CDR1 MNHEY and CDR2 SVGAGI. The CDR3 DNA reads TGTGCCAGCAGTTACGTGTCCGGGTTGAACAATGAGCAGTTCTTC. This gives the protein CASSYVSGLNNEQFF.

The sample holds a few counts of this clone. The sample contains more than one DNA sequence encoding this CDR3. The CDR3 DNA sequence: TGTGCCACCAGCAGAGATGGAGGGAGCAATCAGCCCCAGCATTTT. Translated: CATSRDGGSNQPQHF. The chain combines TRBV15 with TRBJ1-5; D is undetermined. CDR1 is LNHNV and CDR2 is YYDKDF in the germline V gene (reference sequence). The germline V and J ends were trimmed by 0 bases and 1 base, with 7 bases remaining between them. The length of the CDR3 is 15 residues.

The chain joins TRBV19 to TRBJ1-6, with D possibly matching TRBD1 (5 bases). Germline V gene sequence: CDR1 LNHDA, CDR2 SQIVND (reference sequence). The CDR3 is 15 amino acids. V lost 2 bases, J lost 11 bases, and 16 bases lay in between. CDR3 sequence (DNA): TGTGCCAGTAGTATACCCGAAAGGGGCCATCCACCCCTCCACTTT. This sequence encodes CASSIPERGHPPLHF.

This sequence joins TRBV6-2 or TRBV6-3 and TRBJ1-2, with D uncertain. Germline V gene data show CDR1 as MNHEY and CDR2 as SVGEGT. The CDR3 is 16 amino acids. The V end lost 0 bases, the J end lost 4 bases, and 15 bases lay between the germline ends. The CDR3 nucleotides are TGTGCCAGCAGTTACTCGGCAACGGGGTTGGGCTATGGCTACACCTTC. This gives the protein CASSYSATGLGYGYTF.

Worth noting for this clone: Different DNA sequences within this sample yield the same CDR3. The chain combines TRBV27 with TRBJ2-1, with TRBD1 as a possible D gene (5 bases). This CDR3 comprises 13 residues. CDR1 and CDR2 (germline): MNHEY, SMNVEV (reference sequence). Trimming left V 2 bases short and J 6 bases short, with 8 bases between. As DNA, the CDR3 is TGTGCCAGCAGTTTAGCAGGGTTCAATGAGCAGTTCTTC. It translates to CASSLAGFNEQFF.